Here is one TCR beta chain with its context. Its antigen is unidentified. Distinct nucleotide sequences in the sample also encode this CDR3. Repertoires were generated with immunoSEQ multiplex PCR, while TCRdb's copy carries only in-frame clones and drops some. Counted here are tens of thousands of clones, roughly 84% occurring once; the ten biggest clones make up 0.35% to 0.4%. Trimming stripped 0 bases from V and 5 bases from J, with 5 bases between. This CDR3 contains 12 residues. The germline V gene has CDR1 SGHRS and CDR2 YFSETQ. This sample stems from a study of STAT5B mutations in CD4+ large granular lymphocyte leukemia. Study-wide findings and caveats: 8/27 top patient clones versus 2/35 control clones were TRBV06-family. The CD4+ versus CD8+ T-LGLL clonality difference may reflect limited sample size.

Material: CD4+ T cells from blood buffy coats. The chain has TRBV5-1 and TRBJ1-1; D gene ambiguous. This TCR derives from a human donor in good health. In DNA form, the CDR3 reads TGCGCCAGCAGCTTGGTTGGTACTGAAGCTTTCTTT. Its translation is CASSLVGTEAFF. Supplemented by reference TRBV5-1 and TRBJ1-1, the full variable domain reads KAGVTQTPRYLIKTRGQQVTLSCSPISGHRSVSWYQQTPGQGLQFLFEYFSETQRNKGNFPGRFSGRQFSNSRSEMNVSTLELGDSALYLCASSLVGTEAFFGQGTRLTVV.